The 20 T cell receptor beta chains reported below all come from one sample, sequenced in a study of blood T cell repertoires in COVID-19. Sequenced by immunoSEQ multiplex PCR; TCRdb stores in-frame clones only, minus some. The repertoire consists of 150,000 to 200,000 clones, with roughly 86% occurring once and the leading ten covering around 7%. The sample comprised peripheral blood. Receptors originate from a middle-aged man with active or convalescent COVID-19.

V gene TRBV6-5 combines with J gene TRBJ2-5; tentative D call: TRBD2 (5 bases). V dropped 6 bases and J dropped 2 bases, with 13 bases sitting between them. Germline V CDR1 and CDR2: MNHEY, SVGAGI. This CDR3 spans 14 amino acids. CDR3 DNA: TGTGCCAGCAGGACTACGCCCCCACAAGAGACCCAGTACTTC. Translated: CASRTTPPQETQYF.

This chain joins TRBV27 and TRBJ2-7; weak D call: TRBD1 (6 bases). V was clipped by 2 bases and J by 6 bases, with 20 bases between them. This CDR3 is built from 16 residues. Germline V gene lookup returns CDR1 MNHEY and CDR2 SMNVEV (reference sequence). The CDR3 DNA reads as TGTGCCAGCAGTTTACCAAACAGGGTCACAGTGGGCGAGCAGTACTTC. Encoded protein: CASSLPNRVTVGEQYF.

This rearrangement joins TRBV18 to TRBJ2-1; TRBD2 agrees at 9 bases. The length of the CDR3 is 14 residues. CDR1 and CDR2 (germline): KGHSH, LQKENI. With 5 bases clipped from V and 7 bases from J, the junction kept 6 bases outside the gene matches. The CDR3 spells CASSVTSGANEQFF. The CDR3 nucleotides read TGTGCCAGCTCAGTGACTAGCGGAGCAAATGAGCAGTTCTTC.

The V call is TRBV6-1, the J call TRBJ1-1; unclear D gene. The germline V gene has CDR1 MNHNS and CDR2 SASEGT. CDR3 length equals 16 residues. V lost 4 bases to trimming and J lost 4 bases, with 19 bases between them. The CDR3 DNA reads TGTGCCAGCAGTGTCTCCTTCCGGGCGGAGGTCACTGAAGCTTTCTTT. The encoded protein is CASSVSFRAEVTEAFF.

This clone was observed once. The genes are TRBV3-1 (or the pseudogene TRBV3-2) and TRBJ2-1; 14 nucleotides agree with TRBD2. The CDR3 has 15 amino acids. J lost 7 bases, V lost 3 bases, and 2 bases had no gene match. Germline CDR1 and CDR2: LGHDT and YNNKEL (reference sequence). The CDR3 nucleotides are TGTGCCAGCAGCCAGGGACTAGCGGGGGCAAATGAGCAGTTCTTC. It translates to CASSQGLAGANEQFF.

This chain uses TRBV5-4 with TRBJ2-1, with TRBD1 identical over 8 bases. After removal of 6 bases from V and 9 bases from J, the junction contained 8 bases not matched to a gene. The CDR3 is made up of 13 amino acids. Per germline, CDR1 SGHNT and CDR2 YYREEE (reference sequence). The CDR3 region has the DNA TGTGCCAGCAACACAGGGGGTGTAGGTGAGCAGTTCTTC. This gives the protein CASNTGGVGEQFF.

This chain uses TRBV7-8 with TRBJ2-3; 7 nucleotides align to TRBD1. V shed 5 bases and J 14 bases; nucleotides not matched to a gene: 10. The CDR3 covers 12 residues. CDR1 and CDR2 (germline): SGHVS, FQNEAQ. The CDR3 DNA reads TGTGCCAGCAGCCACGGGACAGAAGTTCTGTATTTT. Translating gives CASSHGTEVLYF.

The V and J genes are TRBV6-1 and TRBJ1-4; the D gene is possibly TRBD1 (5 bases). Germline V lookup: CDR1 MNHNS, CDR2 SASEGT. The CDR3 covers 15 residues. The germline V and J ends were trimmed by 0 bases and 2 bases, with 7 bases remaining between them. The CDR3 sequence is CASSEAGATNEKLFF. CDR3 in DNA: TGTGCCAGCAGTGAAGCTGGGGCGACTAATGAAAAACTGTTTTTT.

This CDR3 is CASVVGGEAGNEQFF. CDR3 DNA: TGTGCCAGCGTGGTGGGGGGTGAGGCGGGCAATGAGCAGTTCTTC. V and J are TRBV3-1 (or the pseudogene TRBV3-2) and TRBJ2-1; a weak D match, TRBD2 (6 bases). The CDR3 is 15 amino acids. With 8 bases removed from V and 6 bases from J, the gap between germline ends came to 20 bases. Germline CDR1 LGHDT, CDR2 YNNKEL (reference sequence).

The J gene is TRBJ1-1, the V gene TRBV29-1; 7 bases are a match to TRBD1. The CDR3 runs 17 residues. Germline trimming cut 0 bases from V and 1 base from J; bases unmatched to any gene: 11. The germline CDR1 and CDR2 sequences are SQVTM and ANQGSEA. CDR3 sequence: CSVEDLHRGLGNTEAFF. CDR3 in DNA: TGCAGCGTTGAAGATCTACACAGGGGCTTGGGGAACACTGAAGCTTTCTTT.

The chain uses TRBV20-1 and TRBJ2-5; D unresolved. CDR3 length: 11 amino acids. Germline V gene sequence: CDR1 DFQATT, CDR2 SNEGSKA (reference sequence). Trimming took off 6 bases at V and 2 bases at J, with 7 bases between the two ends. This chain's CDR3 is CSAKHQETQYF. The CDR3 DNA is TGCAGTGCAAAGCATCAAGAGACCCAGTACTTC.

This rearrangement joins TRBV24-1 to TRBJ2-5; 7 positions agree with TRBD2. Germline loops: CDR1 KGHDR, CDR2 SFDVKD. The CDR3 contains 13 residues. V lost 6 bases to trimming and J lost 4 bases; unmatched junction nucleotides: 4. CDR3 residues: CATSSSGGETQYF. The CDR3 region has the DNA TGTGCCACCAGTTCTAGCGGTGGAGAGACCCAGTACTTC.

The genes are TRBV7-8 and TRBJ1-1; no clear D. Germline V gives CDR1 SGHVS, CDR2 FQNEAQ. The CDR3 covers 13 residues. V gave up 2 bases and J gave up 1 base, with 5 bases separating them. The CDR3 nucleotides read TGTGCCAGCAGCTTATCAGGGAACACTGAAGCTTTCTTT. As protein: CASSLSGNTEAFF.

CDR3 loop: CASSPNSGQNTEAFF. CDR3 sequence (DNA): TGTGCCAGCTCACCTAATTCAGGGCAGAACACTGAAGCTTTCTTT. This rearrangement joins TRBV18 to TRBJ1-1, with D perhaps TRBD1 (5 bases). The germline V gene has CDR1 KGHSH and CDR2 LQKENI. The CDR3 runs to 15 residues. V lost 3 bases and J lost 1, with 12 bases in between.

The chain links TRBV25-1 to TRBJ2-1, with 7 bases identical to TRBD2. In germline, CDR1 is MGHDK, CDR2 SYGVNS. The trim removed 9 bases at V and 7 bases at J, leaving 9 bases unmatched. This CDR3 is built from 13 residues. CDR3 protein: CASLPAGPNEQFF. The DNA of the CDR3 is TGTGCCAGTCTACCAGCGGGACCTAATGAGCAGTTCTTC.

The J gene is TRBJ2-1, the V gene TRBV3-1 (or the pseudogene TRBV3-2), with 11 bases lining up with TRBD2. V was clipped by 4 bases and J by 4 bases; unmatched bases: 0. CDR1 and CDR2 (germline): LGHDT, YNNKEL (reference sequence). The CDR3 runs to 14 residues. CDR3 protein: CASSPSGGYNEQFF. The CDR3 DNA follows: TGTGCCAGCAGCCCTAGCGGGGGGTACAATGAGCAGTTCTTC.

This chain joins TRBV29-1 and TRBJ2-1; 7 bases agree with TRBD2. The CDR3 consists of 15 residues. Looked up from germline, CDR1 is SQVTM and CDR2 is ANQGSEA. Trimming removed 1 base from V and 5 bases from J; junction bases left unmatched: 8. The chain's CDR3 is CSVEGIGAGNNEQFF. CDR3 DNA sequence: TGCAGCGTTGAAGGGATAGGAGCGGGAAACAATGAGCAGTTCTTC.

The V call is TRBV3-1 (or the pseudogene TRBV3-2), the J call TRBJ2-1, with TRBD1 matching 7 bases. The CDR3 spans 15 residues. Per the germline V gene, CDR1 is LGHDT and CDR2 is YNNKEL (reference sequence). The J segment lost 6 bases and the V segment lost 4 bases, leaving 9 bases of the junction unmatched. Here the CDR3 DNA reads TGTGCCAGCAGCCCACGGGACAGATCTACCAATGAGCAGTTCTTC. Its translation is CASSPRDRSTNEQFF.

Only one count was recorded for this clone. The CDR3 bases are TGTGCCAGCAGCTCCCGGGACAGATCCGCAGATACGCAGTATTTT. It specifies CASSSRDRSADTQYF. This sequence joins TRBV7-2 and TRBJ2-3, with 7 bases matching TRBD1. This CDR3 contains 15 residues. CDR1 SGHTA and CDR2 FQGNSA come from the germline V gene. With 4 bases clipped from V and 4 bases from J, the junction kept 8 bases outside the gene matches.

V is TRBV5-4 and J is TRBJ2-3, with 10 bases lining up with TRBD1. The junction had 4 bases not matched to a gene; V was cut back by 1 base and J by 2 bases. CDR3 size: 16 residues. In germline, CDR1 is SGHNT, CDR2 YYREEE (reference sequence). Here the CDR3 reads CASSLPRQGATDTQYF. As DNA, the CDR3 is TGTGCCAGCAGCTTGCCCCGACAGGGGGCCACAGATACGCAGTATTTT.